This is a list of T cell receptor beta chains from one sample in a study of blood T cell repertoires in COVID-19. TCRdb's copy holds only in-frame clones and misses some; the assay was immunoSEQ multiplex PCR. This table has around 320,000 clones, 89% appearing once. The sample comprised peripheral blood. The receptors originated from a woman in her thirties with COVID-19, enrolled during active disease. The CDR3 runs from the conserved cysteine through the conserved F or W. The D gene is left open where the match is weak. Where a row states a size, it is once, few, many or the class of an expanded clone; other rows omit it.

>TRBJ1-1|TRBD1|.|TRBV7-9
TGTGCCAGCAGCTTACGACAGGGTACCGGTGAAGCTTTCTTT
CASSLRQGTGEAFF
>TRBJ2-1|TRBD2|.|TRBV3-1/TRBV3-2
TGTGCCAGCAGCCAAGGAAGTCGGGGGGTACTTTACTACAATGAGCAGTTCTTC
CASSQGSRGVLYYNEQFF
>TRBJ1-2|.|.|TRBV5-1
TGCGCCAGCAGCTTGGACGGCAGGGGATACAGCTATGGCTACACCTTC
CASSLDGRGYSYGYTF
>TRBJ2-2|.|once|TRBV3-1/TRBV3-2
TGTGCCAGCAACCGCCAAGGGGTAGGCACCGGGGAGCTGTTTTTT
CASNRQGVGTGELFF
>TRBJ1-3|.|.|TRBV9
TGTGCCAGCAGCGTAGACCGAGACACCATATATTTT
CASSVDRDTIYF
>TRBJ1-2|TRBD1|.|TRBV7-8
TGTGCCAGCAGCTTCCCCGGGTCAGGGGGCTATGGCTACACCTTC
CASSFPGSGGYGYTF
>TRBJ1-4|.|.|TRBV25-1
TGTGCCAGCAGTGAAAGTGAACACCACGCAGGGGATGAAAAACTGTTTTTT
CASSESEHHAGDEKLFF
>TRBJ1-5|.|.|TRBV6-2/TRBV6-3
TGTGCCAGCAGTTACAGAGCCAGGTATAGCAATCAGCCCCAGCATTTT
CASSYRARYSNQPQHF
>TRBJ2-1|TRBD2|.|TRBV5-6
TGTGCCAGCAGCTTCGGACTAGCGGGGGCTTACAATGAGCAGTTCTTC
CASSFGLAGAYNEQFF
>TRBJ1-1|.|.|TRBV6-5
TGTGCCAGCTTCTTGAACACTGAAGCTTTCTTT
CASFLNTEAFF
>TRBJ2-3|.|.|TRBV11-3
TGTGCCAGCAGCCCCGGGTTAGAAGATACGCAGTATTTT
CASSPGLEDTQYF
>TRBJ1-6|.|.|TRBV28
TGTGCCAGCAGTTTATGGTCGAGCTCCTATAATTCACCCCTCCACTTT
CASSLWSSSYNSPLHF
>TRBJ1-1|.|once|TRBV11-2
TGTGCCAGCAGTCGTTGGGGGGCAGCGGGAGGTGTGAACACTGAAGCTTTCTTT
CASSRWGAAGGVNTEAFF
>TRBJ2-7|TRBD1|once|TRBV7-6
TGTGCCAGCAGCCCCTCGGGACAGTACTACGAGCAGTACTTC
CASSPSGQYYEQYF
>TRBJ1-1|TRBD1|once|TRBV5-4
TGTGCCAGCAGCTTCGTGACAGGGCGTGGGATCTTT
CASSFVTGRGIF
>TRBJ1-1|.|.|TRBV19
TGTGCCAGTAGTATTCGAGGGAACACTGAAGCTTTCTTT
CASSIRGNTEAFF
>TRBJ2-1|.|.|TRBV7-9
TGTGCCAGCACCATAACTAACAATGAGCAGTTCTTC
CASTITNNEQFF
>TRBJ1-2|.|.|TRBV29-1
TGCAGCGTTGGGTGGAGCCACTTC
CSVGWSHF
>TRBJ2-3|.|.|TRBV5-4
TGTGCCAGCAGCTCACGGGACATAGAGGCAGATACGCAGTATTTT
CASSSRDIEADTQYF
>TRBJ2-6|.|.|TRBV6-5
TGTGCCACCGTTTCTGGGGCCAACGTCCTGACTTTC
CATVSGANVLTF
>TRBJ2-5|.|.|TRBV27
TGTGCCAGCCGACGTACAGGGTCTAGATACGAAGAGACCCAGTACTTC
CASRRTGSRYEETQYF
>TRBJ2-2|TRBD2|.|TRBV27
TGTGCCAGCAGTTTGGGGGTGGTAGCGGGACCCACCGGGGAGCTGTTTTTT
CASSLGVVAGPTGELFF
>TRBJ1-2|.|.|TRBV14
TGTGCCAGCAGCCCCTCCCCGGGTTATAGTGGCTACACCTTC
CASSPSPGYSGYTF
>TRBJ2-3|.|.|TRBV7-9
TGTGCCAGCAGCTATCGGACAGATACGCAGTATTTT
CASSYRTDTQYF
>TRBJ1-5|TRBD1|.|TRBV2
TGTGCCAGCAGTCATGGGGACAGTAGCCAGCCCCAGCATTTT
CASSHGDSSQPQHF
>TRBJ2-1|.|.|TRBV11-3
TGTGCCAGCAGCTTCCAGCGCCACAATGAGCAGTTCTTC
CASSFQRHNEQFF
>TRBJ1-2|.|.|TRBV7-9
TGTGCCAGCAGCACCCCGGGAGGGTCGAACTATGGCTACACCTTC
CASSTPGGSNYGYTF
>TRBJ1-2|.|.|TRBV5-4
TGTGCCAGCAGCTGGCCGGACAGCAGCTATGGCTACACCTTC
CASSWPDSSYGYTF
>TRBJ1-2|.|.|TRBV6-2/TRBV6-3
TGTGCCAGCAGCTCCTACTCGACAAGTGAAGGCTACACCTTC
CASSSYSTSEGYTF
>TRBJ2-7|TRBD2|.|TRBV5-4
TGTGCCAGCAGCTTGAGGAGCGGGGGGTTTTACGAGCAGTACTTC
CASSLRSGGFYEQYF
>TRBJ2-1|TRBD2|.|TRBV19
TGTGCCAGTAGTATAAGCGGGGGGCCCAATGAGCAGTTCTTC
CASSISGGPNEQFF
>TRBJ1-4|.|.|TRBV5-6
TGTGCCAGCACCCAGGGTGGTAATGAAAAACTGTTTTTT
CASTQGGNEKLFF
>TRBJ2-1|TRBD1|.|TRBV19
TGTGCCAGTAGTATCTGGGGACAGGGGACGCAAAATGAGCAGTTCTTC
CASSIWGQGTQNEQFF
>TRBJ2-7|TRBD2|.|TRBV3-1/TRBV3-2
TGTGCCAGCAGCCAAGCTGCCTTGGGCGGGGGGGACTCCTACGAGCAGTACTTC
CASSQAALGGGDSYEQYF
>TRBJ2-2|.|.|TRBV19
TGTGCCAGTAAACAGGGAGGGGGCACCGGGGAGCTGTTTTTT
CASKQGGGTGELFF
>TRBJ2-7|TRBD2|.|TRBV20-1
TGCAGTGCTAGAGGCGGGGGGGTGCAGTACTTC
CSARGGGVQYF
>TRBJ1-1|.|.|TRBV9
TGTGCCAGCAGCGTAGGCGGTGTGAACACTGAAGCTTTCTTT
CASSVGGVNTEAFF
>TRBJ1-1|TRBD1|.|TRBV5-8
TGTGCCAGCAGCCCGGGACAGGGGGCGAACACTGAAGCTTTCTTT
CASSPGQGANTEAFF
>TRBJ1-1|.|.|TRBV7-9
TGTGCCAGCAGCTCCCGGCAGGGGTCGGACACTGAAGCTTTCTTT
CASSSRQGSDTEAFF
>TRBJ2-3|.|.|TRBV27
TGTGCCAGCAGTTTATTTGTGACTAGCACAGATACGCAGTATTTT
CASSLFVTSTDTQYF
>TRBJ2-1|TRBD1|.|TRBV27
TGTGCCAGCAGTCGGGACAGGGGTAATGAGCAGTTCTTC
CASSRDRGNEQFF
>TRBJ2-7|.|.|TRBV19
TGTGCCAGTAGTATGGTGGAGGGATACGAGCAGTACTTC
CASSMVEGYEQYF
>TRBJ2-5|.|.|TRBV2
TGTGCCAGCAGTGTAGAAGAGACCCAGTACTTC
CASSVEETQYF
>TRBJ1-1|.|.|TRBV5-4
TGTGCCAGCAGCTTGGAAGGGGGGGGCACTGAAGCTTTCTTT
CASSLEGGGTEAFF
>TRBJ1-5|.|.|TRBV18
TGTGCCAGCTCACCAGGGGTAGGGGGTCAGCCCCAGCATTTT
CASSPGVGGQPQHF
>TRBJ2-4|.|.|TRBV2
TGTGCCAGCAGACCCGGTGAGGAGTCCGAAAACATTCAGTACTTC
CASRPGEESENIQYF